These 14 T cell receptor beta chains came from one sample sequenced in a study of T-cell reconstitution after alpha-beta-depleted transplantation in children. TCRbeta library preparation incorporated unique molecular identifiers. TCRdb ran MiXCR on the PCR reads and lists one entry per CDR3 protein. The data hold just over 950,000 distinct CDR3 sequences, with roughly 29% observed a single time. The specimen was PBMCs, mostly from graft donor cells, collected 360 days after TCRalphabeta/CD19-depleted stem cell transplant. All receptors come from a boy under two years old who had a stem cell transplant for SCID, so the T cells may come from the graft donor.

This clonotype has a handful of counts. The chain recombines TRBV6-2 or TRBV6-3 with TRBJ1-4; no reliable D call. Deletions cut 7 bases from V and 6 bases from J, with 18 bases between. The CDR3 runs to 15 residues. Germline CDR1 MNHEY, CDR2 SVGEGT. CDR3 sequence (DNA): TGTGCCAGCACCGCCCTCGGCAGATCAGATGAAAAACTGTTTTTT. It translates to CASTALGRSDEKLFF.

The V and J genes are TRBV6-2 or TRBV6-3 and TRBJ2-3; TRBD1 matches 9 bases. J was trimmed by 4 bases and V by 4 bases; bases with no gene match: 12. This CDR3 region has 17 residues. CDR1 is MNHEY and CDR2 is SVGEGT in the germline V gene. This CDR3 is CASSFRHPGQGSDTQYF. The CDR3 DNA reads as TGTGCCAGCAGTTTCCGCCACCCGGGACAGGGATCAGATACGCAGTATTTT.

This clonotype was seen more than once but under ten times. The chain combines TRBV6-1 with TRBJ1-1; D unresolved. The CDR3 is 15 amino acids. V gave up 5 bases and J gave up 0 bases, with 13 bases separating them. Germline loops: CDR1 MNHNS, CDR2 SASEGT. CDR3 DNA: TGTGCCAGCAGTCCAATAGCCTACATGAACACTGAAGCTTTCTTT. It codes for CASSPIAYMNTEAFF.

This clonotype appeared many times. The chain combines TRBV29-1 with TRBJ2-7; D might be TRBD1 (5 bases). V dropped 4 bases and J dropped 4 bases, with 11 bases sitting between them. Germline V gives CDR1 SQVTM, CDR2 ANQGSEA. This CDR3 is built from 12 residues. The CDR3 loop reads CSVVDSLYEQYF. CDR3 nucleotides: TGCAGCGTTGTAGACAGTCTGTACGAGCAGTACTTC.

A few counts support this clonotype. The rearrangement links TRBV27 to TRBJ2-7; weak D call: TRBD2 (7 bases). V was shortened by 10 bases and J by 6 bases, with 13 bases between the two germline ends. This CDR3 contains 11 residues. In germline, CDR1 is MNHEY, CDR2 SMNVEV (reference sequence). The CDR3 coding sequence is TGTGCCACCGGGCGGGGGCTCGAGCAGTACTTC. It translates to CATGRGLEQYF.

This clonotype came up once. This sequence joins TRBV12-3 or TRBV12-4 and TRBJ2-7; 7 bases are shared with TRBD2. V trimming: 5 bases; J trimming: 0 bases; junction bases outside the gene matches: 4. The CDR3 covers 14 residues. CDR3 coding DNA: TGTGCCAGCAGTAGCGGGGAGAGCTCCTACGAGCAGTACTTC. Translating gives CASSSGESSYEQYF.

The rearrangement links TRBV4-3 to TRBJ2-1, with 12 bases matching TRBD1. V shed 0 bases and J 7 bases; nucleotides not matched to a gene: 1. Germline assignment: CDR1 LGHNA and CDR2 YSLEER. The CDR3 contains 15 residues. CDR3 protein: CASSQEGQGANEQFF. Here the CDR3 DNA reads TGCGCCAGCAGCCAAGAGGGACAGGGGGCTAATGAGCAGTTCTTC.

DNA of the CDR3: TGTGCCAGCAGCTTGGACCATCCGTCAGGGGCTTTCTTT. Its protein is CASSLDHPSGAFF. The chain couples TRBV7-2 to TRBJ1-1, with D perhaps TRBD1 (5 bases). V lost 3 bases to trimming and J lost 11 bases, with 16 bases between them. The CDR3 has 13 residues. Germline-derived CDR1 and CDR2 are SGHTA and FQGNSA.

This clonotype was observed a single time. The gene calls are TRBV20-1 and TRBJ1-5; the D gene is possibly TRBD1 (5 bases). The ends were cut back, 4 bases at V and 0 bases at J, with 13 bases in the middle. This CDR3 spans 15 amino acids. Germline values: CDR1 DFQATT, CDR2 SNEGSKA (reference sequence). CDR3 nucleotides: TGCAGTGCTACCCTCGGGGGGTATAGCAATCAGCCCCAGCATTTT. It specifies CSATLGGYSNQPQHF.

The chain couples TRBV5-1 to TRBJ2-5; 11 bases match TRBD1. V shed 4 bases, J shed 4 bases, and the junction held 6 bases outside the gene matches. Germline-derived CDR1 and CDR2 are SGHRS and YFSETQ. The CDR3 length is 15 residues. The CDR3 spells CASSARTGGVETQYF. In nucleotides, the CDR3 is TGCGCCAGCAGCGCTCGGACAGGGGGCGTAGAGACCCAGTACTTC.

This clonotype was counted a few times. The rearrangement joins TRBV7-2 to TRBJ2-7; 9 nucleotides align to TRBD2. V dropped 6 bases and J dropped 2; count of bases not matched to a gene: 5. There are 14 residues in the CDR3. The germline V gene encodes CDR1 SGHTA and CDR2 FQGNSA. CDR3 in DNA: TGTGCCAGCAGTCGTAGCGGGGGAACCTACGAGCAGTACTTC. Its protein is CASSRSGGTYEQYF.

This clonotype has more than one count but fewer than ten. The chain combines TRBV20-1 with TRBJ2-3; a possible D gene is TRBD1 (6 bases). Deletions cut 0 bases from V and 3 bases from J, with 19 bases between. Germline CDR1 reads DFQATT; CDR2 reads SNEGSKA (reference sequence). The CDR3 loop spans 17 amino acids. CDR3 loop: CSARDPNGGTGTDTQYF. CDR3 coding DNA: TGCAGTGCTAGAGATCCCAATGGGGGAACAGGGACAGATACGCAGTATTTT.

The chain links TRBV6-1 to TRBJ1-2, with unresolved D. Germline V gene sequence: CDR1 MNHNS, CDR2 SASEGT. The V gene lost 6 bases and the J gene lost 5 bases, with 19 bases spanning the gap. The CDR3 is 15 amino acids. CDR3 in DNA: TGTGCCAGCAGGCCTTCCCTCGTGGCTGGGTATGGCTACACCTTC. Protein product: CASRPSLVAGYGYTF.

V gene TRBV6-2 or TRBV6-3 combines with J gene TRBJ2-7; a possible D gene is TRBD1 (6 bases). CDR1 and CDR2 (germline): MNHEY, SVGEGT. The CDR3 runs 13 residues. With 3 bases removed from V and 3 bases from J, the gap between germline ends came to 9 bases. The DNA of the CDR3 is TGTGCCAGCAGTTATGAGACAGGCTACGAGCAGTACTTC. This codes for CASSYETGYEQYF.